This is a list of T cell receptor beta chains from one sample in a study of shared clonotypes between healthy human individuals. Clones were read by immunoSEQ multiplex PCR, and TCRdb kept only the in-frame ones, dropping some. The sample holds some 2,500,000 clones, 90% to 95% seen once. The sample comprised naive CD4+ T cells from PBMCs. Receptor source: a man in his late teens or twenties in good health. Some clones in this sample may be carry-over from other donors' samples. Both conserved end residues are part of each CDR3. The D gene is left open where the match is weak. Rows give clone size only sometimes, using once, few, many, or a class for an expanded clone.

- | TRBJ2-5 | TRBD1 | TRBV4-1 | TGCGCCAGCAGCCTTGGGGCCAGGGGGATCGAGACCCAGTACTTC | CASSLGARGIETQYF
few | TRBJ2-7 | - | TRBV28 | TGTGCCAGCAGTCCCCCCGGGTACGAGCAGTACTTC | CASSPPGYEQYF
- | TRBJ1-4 | TRBD1 | TRBV19 | TGTGCCAGTAGAGCCCAGGACAGGGGGCGGTATGAAAAACTGTTTTTT | CASRAQDRGRYEKLFF
- | TRBJ2-1 | - | TRBV14 | TGTGCCAGCAGCCAAGTTTTGGTGCAGTTCTTC | CASSQVLVQFF
few | TRBJ1-5 | TRBD1 | TRBV4-1 | TGCGCCAGCAGCCCACAGGGGGCCAATCAGCCCCAGCATTTT | CASSPQGANQPQHF
- | TRBJ2-1 | - | TRBV4-3 | TGCGCCAGCAGCCAAGTTCGGTCCTGGGGGAATGAGCAGTTCTTC | CASSQVRSWGNEQFF
- | TRBJ1-3 | TRBD1 | TRBV29-1 | TGCAGTCCTCACAGGGGGCTAGGAAACACCATATATTTT | CSPHRGLGNTIYF
- | TRBJ1-4 | - | TRBV19 | TGTGCCAGTAGGACGACCAGGGTGGGGGCTGAAAAACTGTTTTTT | CASRTTRVGAEKLFF
- | TRBJ1-2 | - | TRBV6-5 | TGTGCCAGCAGTTACTCGCGGGGAAACTATGGCTACACCTTC | CASSYSRGNYGYTF
- | TRBJ2-3 | TRBD1 | TRBV7-6 | TGTGCCAGCACCATGACAGGGGACGGTACGCAGTATTTT | CASTMTGDGTQYF
- | TRBJ2-1 | - | TRBV27 | TGTGCCAGCTCCCGCGCCGAAACAGGGCCCTATGAGCAGTTCTTC | CASSRAETGPYEQFF
- | TRBJ2-5 | - | TRBV2 | TGTGCCAGCACGCCTTCGACGGCCGCCAGAGAGACCCAGTACTTC | CASTPSTAARETQYF
- | TRBJ1-3 | TRBD1 | TRBV5-6 | TGTGCCAGCAGCTCGGACAGGGGCCGCTCTGGAAACACCATATATTTT | CASSSDRGRSGNTIYF
- | TRBJ1-4 | TRBD1 | TRBV28 | TGTGCCAGCAGCCCGGGACAGACCCGAGGGAAGAAAAAACTGTTTTTT | CASSPGQTRGKKKLFF
- | TRBJ2-1 | - | TRBV27 | TGTGCCAGCAGTACCAACCCCAGCAGAGGCTCCTACAATGAGCAGTTCTTC | CASSTNPSRGSYNEQFF
- | TRBJ2-7 | - | TRBV28 | TGTGCCAGCAGTTTAATTCCCAGCTACGAGCAGTACTTC | CASSLIPSYEQYF
- | TRBJ2-2 | - | TRBV9 | TGTGCCAGCAGCGACCGGACAGCGAACACCGGGGAGCTGTTTTTT | CASSDRTANTGELFF
- | TRBJ2-2 | - | TRBV19 | TGTGCCAGTAGTATTCGACCACTTGTTTCCGGGGAGCTGTTTTTT | CASSIRPLVSGELFF
- | TRBJ1-3 | - | TRBV7-2 | TGTGCCAGCAGCTTAGCGCGCGGAAACACCATATATTTT | CASSLARGNTIYF
- | TRBJ2-7 | - | TRBV6-4 | TGTGCCAGCACCCCGGAGCCTAAATCGCACGAGCAGTACTTC | CASTPEPKSHEQYF
- | TRBJ1-6 | - | TRBV19 | TGTGCCAGTAGTATCGTCAGCGGGCCACCCCTCCACTTT | CASSIVSGPPLHF
- | TRBJ2-7 | TRBD2 | TRBV28 | TGTGCCAGCAGCCCGCCGGGGGGTAACTACGAGCAGTACTTC | CASSPPGGNYEQYF
- | TRBJ1-1 | - | TRBV7-2 | TGTGCCAGCAGCTTAATTGGGGGGAACACTGAAGCTTTCTTT | CASSLIGGNTEAFF
- | TRBJ1-1 | TRBD1 | TRBV7-3 | TGTGCCAGCAGCGACAGGGGGGGCACTGAAGCTTTCTTT | CASSDRGGTEAFF
- | TRBJ2-3 | TRBD1 | TRBV25-1 | TGTGCCAGCGCCCGAGGGACAGTCGGCACAGATACGCAGTATTTT | CASARGTVGTDTQYF
few | TRBJ2-2 | - | TRBV28 | TGTGCCAGTATACATTGGCGGGCCGGGGAGCTGTTTTTT | CASIHWRAGELFF
- | TRBJ1-1 | - | TRBV14 | TGTGCCAGCAGCCAAGGCGTTCTCAGGGGAACGGATGAAGCTTTCTTT | CASSQGVLRGTDEAFF
- | TRBJ2-1 | - | TRBV18 | TGTGCCAGCTCACCATACAGGGATAGTGGGGATGAGCAGTTCTTC | CASSPYRDSGDEQFF
- | TRBJ1-2 | - | TRBV9 | TGTGCCAGCAGTTCGGGACCGAACTATGGCTACACCTTC | CASSSGPNYGYTF
- | TRBJ2-7 | - | TRBV27 | TGTGCCAGCAGTTCGCGCCCGGGCCACTACGAGCAGTACTTC | CASSSRPGHYEQYF